The 31 T cell receptor beta chains reported below all come from one sample, sequenced in a study of T-cell memory formation after mild COVID-19. MiXCR was run by TCRdb on the 5' RACE reads, yielding one entry per CDR3 protein. The sample carries 150,000 to 200,000 distinct CDR3 sequences, more than 12% recorded once. Sequenced: PBMCs or a T cell subset sorted from them (not recorded which). Receptors originate from an adult woman who had mild COVID-19 (a few samples of this study predate the infection). Cell type and time point are not known.

In DNA, the CDR3 is TGTGCCAGCAGGGGGGAGGGGGTCCCCTACAATGAGCAGTTCTTC. Residues: CASRGEGVPYNEQFF. The chain carries TRBV12-3 or TRBV12-4 and TRBJ2-1, with D maybe TRBD2 (7 bases). The ends were cut back, 6 bases at V and 2 bases at J, with 14 bases in the middle. The CDR3 is made up of 15 amino acids.

This clonotype turned up a few times. The CDR3 region has the DNA TGTGCCAGCAGACACCGGGACAGGGTTGACAAGCAGTACTTC. Protein product: CASRHRDRVDKQYF. The chain joins TRBV6-5 to TRBJ2-7, with 9 bases matching TRBD1. Germline V gene data show CDR1 as MNHEY and CDR2 as SVGAGI. Losses at the gene ends were 6 bases for V and 8 bases for J; bases not matched to a gene: 11. This CDR3 spans 14 amino acids.

This clonotype turned up a few times. This rearrangement joins TRBV18 to TRBJ2-7; 7 nucleotides agree with TRBD1. The germline gives CDR1 KGHSH, CDR2 LQKENI. The V segment lost 3 bases and the J segment 4 bases; nucleotides outside the gene matches: 9. This CDR3 spans 15 amino acids. CDR3 DNA: TGTGCCAGCTCACCCCGGGACAGAAAGCGATACGAGCAGTACTTC. This gives the protein CASSPRDRKRYEQYF.

This chain links TRBV12-3 or TRBV12-4 with TRBJ1-6, with a weak D call TRBD1 (5 bases). The CDR3 spans 17 residues. Trimming stripped 6 bases from V and 9 bases from J, with 24 bases between. CDR3 nucleotide sequence: TGTGCCAGCAGGGGGGGGGTGGGATCCGTTCCCCGTTCACCCCTCCACTTT. This gives the protein CASRGGVGSVPRSPLHF.

The chain uses TRBV11-2 and TRBJ2-3; 9 bases are a match to TRBD1. The CDR3 covers 16 residues. V shed 0 bases and J 7 bases; nucleotides not matched to a gene: 8. Germline V CDR1 and CDR2: SGHAT, FQNNGV. In DNA form, the CDR3 reads TGTGCCAGCAGCTTAGAAGGGGGACAGGGAAGGAATACGCAGTATTTT. It specifies CASSLEGGQGRNTQYF.

This clonotype was picked up a small number of times. The chain joins TRBV18 to TRBJ2-1; no reliable D call. The CDR3 has 15 residues. Germline-derived CDR1 and CDR2 are KGHSH and LQKENI. V was trimmed by 3 bases and J by 0 bases, leaving 9 bases between them. CDR3 DNA: TGTGCCAGCTCACCCGAGCAGAGCTCCTACAATGAGCAGTTCTTC. As protein: CASSPEQSSYNEQFF.

This clonotype was detected ten times or more. The chain employs TRBV5-4 and TRBJ2-2, with D tentatively TRBD1 (6 bases). V was shortened by 0 bases and J by 5 bases, with 14 bases between the two germline ends. The CDR3 length is 16 residues. Germline CDR1 reads SGHNT; CDR2 reads YYREEE (reference sequence). CDR3 sequence reads: CASSLEGGPRTGELFF. CDR3 coding DNA: TGTGCCAGCAGCTTGGAAGGGGGTCCGAGGACCGGGGAGCTGTTTTTT.

V usage is TRBV20-1 and J usage is TRBJ2-7; D remains unclear. There are 12 residues in the CDR3. Germline CDR1 DFQATT, CDR2 SNEGSKA (reference sequence). V lost 3 bases to trimming and J lost 6 bases, with 12 bases between them. The CDR3 bases are TGCAGTGCTAGGACCGGCGGATTCGAGCAGTACTTC. Protein sequence: CSARTGGFEQYF.

This clonotype was seen repeatedly, ten times or more. The V gene is TRBV9, the J gene TRBJ2-7; perhaps D is TRBD1 or TRBD2 (5 bases each). V lost 2 bases and J lost 1, with 10 bases in between. The CDR3 has 14 amino acids. CDR1 is SGDLS and CDR2 is YYNGEE in the germline V gene. The CDR3 bases are TGTGCCAGCAGCGTTCGGGACGGTTCCTACGAGCAGTACTTC. Protein: CASSVRDGSYEQYF.

The chain couples TRBV15 to TRBJ2-7, with D unresolved. The CDR3 runs 13 residues. Germline values: CDR1 LNHNV, CDR2 YYDKDF (reference sequence). Between the trimmed V and J ends, which lost 5 bases and 6 bases, there was a span of 14 bases. Here the CDR3 reads CATSVAGSLEQYF. CDR3 sequence (DNA): TGTGCCACCAGCGTCGCCGGGTCACTCGAGCAGTACTTC.

V and J are TRBV5-1 and TRBJ2-3; perhaps TRBD2 as D (5 bases). The V and J ends lost 4 bases and 5 bases respectively, with 11 bases between them. The germline gives CDR1 SGHRS, CDR2 YFSETQ. There are 13 residues in the CDR3. CDR3 amino acids: CASSPLGRDTQYF. The CDR3 DNA sequence: TGCGCCAGCAGCCCGCTGGGGAGAGATACGCAGTATTTT.

The chain recombines TRBV4-3 with TRBJ2-1; no definite D call. The CDR3 spans 17 residues. Per germline, CDR1 LGHNA and CDR2 YSLEER. V lost 0 bases and J 5 bases, leaving 17 bases between the germline ends. The CDR3 region has the DNA TGCGCCAGCAGCCAAGATTTTCGCCTAACCGCTGACAATGAGCAGTTCTTC. Residues: CASSQDFRLTADNEQFF.

The chain recombines TRBV14 with TRBJ1-1; no reliable D call. The CDR3 spans 13 residues. Germline lookup yields CDR1 SGHDN and CDR2 FVKESK. V gave up 0 bases and J gave up 6 bases, with 8 bases separating them. CDR3 sequence reads: CASSQDLVAEAFF. CDR3 in DNA: TGTGCCAGCAGCCAAGATCTTGTAGCTGAAGCTTTCTTT.

In its sample, this clonotype was seen many times. The genes are TRBV7-2 and TRBJ1-1, with 7 nucleotides matching TRBD1. The CDR3 is made up of 15 amino acids. V lost 3 bases and J lost 4; bases outside the gene matches: 8. From germline, CDR1 is SGHTA and CDR2 FQGNSA. This CDR3 reads CASSFQNAGGTEAFF. The CDR3, as DNA: TGTGCCAGCAGCTTCCAAAACGCAGGGGGCACTGAAGCTTTCTTT.

V gene TRBV7-9 combines with J gene TRBJ2-5, with D possibly matching TRBD1 (6 bases). The germline V gene has CDR1 SEHNR and CDR2 FQNEAQ (reference sequence). CDR3 size: 15 residues. Trimming pared 5 bases from V and 2 bases from J, leaving 15 bases between. The CDR3 region is CASSTSPGQQETQYF. The CDR3 coding sequence is TGTGCCAGCAGCACCTCGCCCGGACAGCAAGAGACCCAGTACTTC.

The genes are TRBV12-3 or TRBV12-4 and TRBJ1-5, with TRBD1 as a possible D gene (6 bases). This CDR3 spans 14 amino acids. Between the trimmed V and J ends, which lost 4 bases and 6 bases, there was a span of 13 bases. The chain's CDR3 is CASSYRGAVQPQHF. DNA for the CDR3: TGTGCCAGCAGTTATCGGGGGGCTGTTCAGCCCCAGCATTTT.

The chain recombines TRBV18 with TRBJ2-3; D remains unclear. The CDR3 sequence is 14 residues long. V was cut by 8 bases and J by 0 bases, with 12 bases left in between. CDR1 and CDR2 from the germline V gene are KGHSH and LQKENI. The CDR3 nucleotides read TGTGCCAGCCTGAGTTGGTCCAGCACAGATACGCAGTATTTT. Residues: CASLSWSSTDTQYF.

This clonotype was counted between two and nine times. The rearrangement uses TRBV12-3 or TRBV12-4 and TRBJ2-4, with D perhaps matching TRBD1 (6 bases). CDR3 size: 18 residues. Trimming pared 6 bases from V and 0 bases from J, leaving 21 bases between. CDR3 in DNA: TGTGCCAGCAGAGGCAACCTACAGGGTTTACTAGCCAAAAACATTCAGTACTTC. It translates to CASRGNLQGLLAKNIQYF.

This clonotype was seen only a few times. The chain has TRBV24-1 and TRBJ2-3; TRBD1 is a possible D gene (6 bases). CDR1 KGHDR and CDR2 SFDVKD come from the germline V gene. Trimming cost V 3 bases and J 6 bases, with 18 bases left between them. This CDR3 has 16 amino acids. CDR3 sequence (DNA): TGTGCCACCAGTGATCCTCGTCCAGGGGACACGGATACGCAGTATTTT. Its translation: CATSDPRPGDTDTQYF.

This clonotype occurred a few times. The J gene is TRBJ1-1, the V gene TRBV6-2 or TRBV6-3, with D maybe TRBD1 (5 bases). Looked up from germline, CDR1 is MNHEY and CDR2 is SVGEGT. Trimming pared 2 bases from V and 5 bases from J, leaving 12 bases between. The CDR3 is made up of 14 amino acids. DNA for the CDR3: TGTGCCAGCAGTTACGGGGGGGGATTGACTGAAGCTTTCTTT. It codes for CASSYGGGLTEAFF.

Many counts were recorded for this clonotype. The CDR3: CASSGLARDEQFF. The CDR3, as DNA: TGTGCCAGCAGCGGACTAGCTCGCGATGAGCAGTTCTTC. The chain has TRBV7-2 and TRBJ2-1, with 8 bases matching TRBD2. The V segment lost 5 bases and the J segment 8 bases; nucleotides outside the gene matches: 5. Germline-derived CDR1 and CDR2 are SGHTA and FQGNSA. The CDR3 extends over 13 amino acids.

V usage is TRBV7-3 and J usage is TRBJ1-1; D remains unclear. Germline V gene sequence: CDR1 SGHTA, CDR2 FQGTGA. This CDR3 region has 13 residues. The V end lost 0 bases, the J end lost 0 bases, and 2 bases lay between the germline ends. The CDR3 DNA reads TGTGCCAGCAGCTTAACGCTGAACACTGAAGCTTTCTTT. This gives the protein CASSLTLNTEAFF.

This sequence joins TRBV18 and TRBJ1-5; a possible D gene is TRBD1 (6 bases). Trimming took 6 bases from V and 5 from J, leaving 14 bases between them. Germline V gene lookup returns CDR1 KGHSH and CDR2 LQKENI. The CDR3 length is 14 residues. CDR3 amino acids: CASSPTGYYQPQHF. Written as DNA, the CDR3 is TGTGCCAGCTCCCCCACAGGGTACTATCAGCCCCAGCATTTT.

This clonotype showed up just a few times. The rearrangement uses TRBV30 and TRBJ2-7; no clear D. Deletions cut 0 bases from V and 3 bases from J, with 9 bases between. Germline CDR1 and CDR2: GTSNPN and SVGIG (reference sequence). This CDR3 has 13 amino acids. CDR3 amino acids: CAWSVVYYYEQYF. The CDR3 bases are TGTGCCTGGAGTGTGGTTTACTACTACGAGCAGTACTTC.

The chain joins TRBV9 to TRBJ2-5; the D is unclear. V was pared by 1 base and J by 2 bases, with 9 bases between. The CDR3 covers 14 residues. CDR1 and CDR2 (germline): SGDLS, YYNGEE. CDR3 sequence reads: CASSVTAAQETQYF. Here the CDR3 DNA reads TGTGCCAGCAGCGTAACAGCCGCTCAAGAGACCCAGTACTTC.

The gene calls are TRBV7-8 and TRBJ2-1; the D gene is possibly TRBD1 (6 bases). The germline gives CDR1 SGHVS, CDR2 FQNEAQ. Trimming removed 5 bases from V and 16 bases from J, with 18 bases in between. This CDR3 is built from 12 residues. CDR3 DNA: TGTGCCAGCAGCCTAACAGGGATTGAACTTTTCTTC. Translation: CASSLTGIELFF.

This chain connects TRBV24-1 to TRBJ2-2, with D tentatively TRBD1 (5 bases). The V gene's germline CDR1 is KGHDR and CDR2 SFDVKD. CDR3 length: 14 residues. V dropped 4 bases and J dropped 7 bases, with 12 bases sitting between them. CDR3 nucleotide sequence: TGTGCCACCAGTGAGCAGGGCACTGTCGGGGAGCTGTTTTTT. Encoded protein: CATSEQGTVGELFF.

The V and J genes are TRBV5-1 and TRBJ2-3; D perhaps matches TRBD1 (5 bases). Trimming removed 0 bases at V and 0 bases at J, with 11 bases between. Germline loops: CDR1 SGHRS, CDR2 YFSETQ. The CDR3 runs to 16 residues. The CDR3 DNA reads TGCGCCAGCAGCTTGGCCGGACACCTTAGCACAGATACGCAGTATTTT. Amino acids: CASSLAGHLSTDTQYF.

This clonotype was seen a handful of times. The chain is built from TRBV9 and TRBJ2-7; 7 positions match TRBD2. Germline assignment: CDR1 SGDLS and CDR2 YYNGEE. V lost 4 bases and J lost 5; bases outside the gene matches: 12. The CDR3 loop spans 15 amino acids. This CDR3 reads CASSPADAGVHEQYF. In DNA, the CDR3 is TGTGCCAGCAGCCCTGCCGACGCGGGAGTCCACGAGCAGTACTTC.

The V and J genes are TRBV9 and TRBJ2-7; D remains unclear. Trimming shortened V by 4 bases and J by 0 bases, and 11 bases separated the two germline ends. There are 14 residues in the CDR3. Germline V CDR1 and CDR2: SGDLS, YYNGEE. The CDR3 DNA reads as TGTGCCAGCAGCCCCCCGGGTAGCTCCTACGAGCAGTACTTC. Protein sequence: CASSPPGSSYEQYF. Variable domain in full (rest from reference TRBV9 and TRBJ2-7): DSGVTQTPKHLITATGQRVTLRCSPRSGDLSVYWYQQSLDQGLQFLIQYYNGEERAKGNILERFSAQQFPDLHSELNLSSLELGDSALYFCASSPPGSSYEQYFGPGTRLTVT.

This clonotype has only a few counts. The chain links TRBV7-8 to TRBJ2-3; 7 positions match TRBD2. CDR1 and CDR2 from the germline V gene are SGHVS and FQNEAQ. The V gene end was trimmed by 5 bases and the J gene end by 2 bases; junction bases not matched to a gene: 10. CDR3 length: 16 residues. CDR3 amino acids: CASSPSASGYTDTQYF. The CDR3 DNA reads TGTGCCAGCAGCCCGTCGGCTAGCGGATACACAGATACGCAGTATTTT. The whole variable domain, filled in from reference TRBV7-8 and TRBJ2-3, reads GAGVSQSPRYKVAKRGQDVALRCDPISGHVSLFWYQQALGQGPEFLTYFQNEAQLDKSGLPSDRFFAERPEGSVSTLKIQRTQQEDSAVYLCASSPSASGYTDTQYFGPGTRLTVL.